These T cell receptor beta chains were read from a single sample in a study of cytomegalovirus exposure and HLA in healthy donors. Sequenced by immunoSEQ multiplex PCR; TCRdb stores in-frame clones only, minus some. The sample includes 150,000 to 200,000 clones, roughly 80% seen only once; the top ten take about 7%. The sample taken for sequencing was PBMCs. These receptors all come from a man between 18 and 29 years old in good health and CMV-seropositive. CDR3s include the opening cysteine and the closing phenylalanine or tryptophan. A D gene is named only where the DNA matches it firmly. Size is omitted from some rows. Given values are once, few, many or a class for expanded clones.

-	14	TRBV28	TRBJ2-3	TRBD2	CASGLAGSTDTQYF	TGTGCCAGCGGGTTAGCGGGGAGCACAGATACGCAGTATTTT
-	15	TRBV19	TRBJ2-3	-	CASSEWAGLTDTQYF	TGTGCCAGTAGTGAGTGGGCAGGGTTGACAGATACGCAGTATTTT
-	14	TRBV4-1	TRBJ1-1	-	CASSQVPGNTEAFF	TGCGCCAGCAGCCAAGTCCCCGGGAACACTGAAGCTTTCTTT
-	11	TRBV7-2	TRBJ2-7	-	CASSPSYEQYF	TGTGCCAGCAGCCCTTCCTACGAGCAGTACTTC
-	15	TRBV28	TRBJ2-5	-	CASRPGRSNQETQYF	TGTGCCAGCAGACCTGGTCGATCTAACCAAGAGACCCAGTACTTC
-	12	TRBV15	TRBJ1-3	-	CATRSLGNTIYF	TGTGCCACCAGGAGCCTCGGAAACACCATATATTTT
-	15	TRBV5-1	TRBJ1-4	TRBD1	CASSQGQGRNEKLFF	TGCGCCAGCAGCCAGGGACAGGGGCGGAATGAAAAACTGTTTTTT
-	13	TRBV6-1	TRBJ2-7	-	CASTKRAPYEQYF	TGTGCCAGCACTAAGCGCGCGCCCTACGAGCAGTACTTC
-	14	TRBV7-9	TRBJ1-3	-	CASSLGVSGNTIYF	TGTGCCAGCAGCTTAGGAGTCTCTGGAAACACCATATATTTT
-	13	TRBV27	TRBJ2-1	TRBD1	CASSVGQVNEQFF	TGTGCCAGCAGTGTGGGACAGGTCAATGAGCAGTTCTTC
-	12	TRBV6-6	TRBJ2-1	-	CASSPRDNEQFF	TGTGCCAGCAGCCCCCGGGACAATGAGCAGTTCTTC
-	16	TRBV19	TRBJ2-1	TRBD2	CASSRQTSGTYNEQFF	TGTGCCAGTAGTAGGCAGACTAGCGGAACCTACAATGAGCAGTTCTTC
once	12	TRBV6-1	TRBJ2-7	-	CASTPTSYEQYF	TGTGCCAGCACCCCGACTAGCTACGAGCAGTACTTC
-	16	TRBV7-2	TRBJ1-2	TRBD1	CASSSQADRVLYGYTF	TGTGCCAGCAGCTCGCAAGCGGACAGGGTCCTCTATGGCTACACCTTC
few	13	TRBV29-1	TRBJ2-3	TRBD1	CSVEGQGTDTQYF	TGCAGCGTGGAGGGACAGGGGACGGATACGCAGTATTTT
-	17	TRBV6-1	TRBJ2-7	TRBD2	CASSELTGGTRTYEQYF	TGTGCCAGCAGTGAACTTACGGGGGGGACAAGGACCTACGAGCAGTACTTC
-	16	TRBV7-2	TRBJ2-5	-	CASSLGSFGGRETQYF	TGTGCCAGCAGCTTAGGATCTTTTGGGGGCCGAGAGACCCAGTACTTC